The clone carrying this TCR beta chain was counted between two and nine times. These data are taken from a study of patients and donors after allogeneic stem cell transplantation. TCRdb analysed the RT-PCR reads with MiXCR anew, one entry per CDR3 protein. The sample contains some 230,000 distinct CDR3 sequences, roughly 13% of which appear only once. The TCR was taken from a human donor who was either an allogeneic HSCT recipient or a stem cell or donor lymphocyte infusion donor (not recorded which). It is not recorded whose cells these are; they may come from a transplant donor. What was sequenced was blood, either unsorted or a sorted T cell fraction (not recorded which).

Here the CDR3 reads CASSRLQLAGYRETQYF. CDR3 nucleotide sequence: TGTGCCAGCAGCCGACTGCAGCTAGCGGGCTACCGGGAGACCCAGTACTTC. J is TRBJ2-5 and V is TRBV6-1; 8 nucleotides agree with TRBD2. This CDR3 contains 17 residues. The V segment lost 6 bases and the J segment 5 bases; nucleotides outside the gene matches: 17. CDR1 is MNHNS and CDR2 is SASEGT in the germline V gene.